A selection of T cell receptor beta chains follows, all from one sample in a study of cytomegalovirus exposure and HLA in healthy donors. Repertoires were generated with immunoSEQ multiplex PCR, while TCRdb's copy carries only in-frame clones and drops some. The sample lists 100,000 or so clones; around 74% were seen once. Sequenced material: PBMCs. These TCRs come from a woman in her thirties or forties in good health and CMV-seronegative. The CDR3 runs from the conserved cysteine through the conserved F or W. The D gene is left open where the match is weak. Expanded clones are given a class, and other clones once, few, many or no size at all.

abundance	d_gene	v_gene	j_gene	CDR3nt	CDR3aa
-	-	TRBV21-1	TRBJ2-3	TGTGCCAGCAGCAATCGAAAAATCAAACGGGACAGACGCACAGATACGCAGTATTTT	CASSNRKIKRDRRTDTQYF
-	TRBD1	TRBV9	TRBJ2-7	TGTGCCAGCAGCGTAGGGGACAGCTACGAGCAGTACTTC	CASSVGDSYEQYF
-	TRBD1	TRBV28	TRBJ2-5	TGTGCCAGCAGTTTGGTTAAACAGGGGTACGACTTC	CASSLVKQGYDF
-	TRBD2	TRBV29-1	TRBJ2-2	TGCAGCGTTGAATCCGGGGGGGGCACCGGGGAGCTGTTTTTT	CSVESGGGTGELFF
-	-	TRBV27	TRBJ1-4	TGTGCCAGCAGTTTCTGGGGCGGAAAACTGTTTTTT	CASSFWGGKLFF
-	TRBD1	TRBV15	TRBJ2-7	TGTGCCACCAGCCAAGAATCGACAGGGAACTACGAGCAGTACTTC	CATSQESTGNYEQYF
-	TRBD1	TRBV5-1	TRBJ1-1	TGCGCCAGCAGCTCTAGGACAGGGGGCGGAACTGAAGCTTTCTTT	CASSSRTGGGTEAFF
once	TRBD1	TRBV25-1	TRBJ1-2	TGTGCCAGCAGCTGGACAGGGGATGGCTACACCTTC	CASSWTGDGYTF
few	-	TRBV7-2	TRBJ1-4	TGTGCCAGCAGCTTTGTGTTGGAGCAGCAGGGTGATGAAAAACTGTTTTTT	CASSFVLEQQGDEKLFF
few	TRBD2	TRBV5-1	TRBJ2-7	TGCGCCAGCGGAAACCTAGCGGGAGCCTCCTACGAGCAGTACTTC	CASGNLAGASYEQYF
-	TRBD2	TRBV11-2	TRBJ2-1	TGTGCCAGCAGACAACTAGCGGGAGGTATAAATGAGCAGTTCTTC	CASRQLAGGINEQFF
-	-	TRBV5-1	TRBJ2-6	TGCGCCAGCAGCTTGGCCTCCGTTGGGGCCAACGTCCTGACTTTC	CASSLASVGANVLTF
-	TRBD1	TRBV6-5	TRBJ2-3	TGTGCCAGCAGTACTGGACAGGGAGTAGCAGATACGCAGTATTTT	CASSTGQGVADTQYF
-	-	TRBV11-3	TRBJ1-1	TGTGCCAGCAGCTCACAGGGAAGGACTGAAGCTTTCTTT	CASSSQGRTEAFF
-	TRBD1	TRBV7-2	TRBJ2-2	TGTGCCAGCAGCTTAGTTTCCAGGTCAGGGGGCGGGGAGCTGTTTTTT	CASSLVSRSGGGELFF
-	TRBD2	TRBV28	TRBJ2-1	TGTGCCATCCGACTAGCGGGAGGAAATGAGCAGTTCTTC	CAIRLAGGNEQFF
-	-	TRBV28	TRBJ2-3	TGTGCCAGCAGTTTTGGTACAGGAACTTATTCTTTAGATACGCAGTATTTT	CASSFGTGTYSLDTQYF
-	-	TRBV6-5	TRBJ2-2	TGTGCCAGCAGTTATTTGGGGGCGCCAAACACCGGGGAGCTGTTTTTT	CASSYLGAPNTGELFF
-	TRBD2	TRBV4-2	TRBJ2-7	TGTGCCAGCAGCCAAGCTCACCGGGGGGACTACGAGCAGTACTTC	CASSQAHRGDYEQYF
-	-	TRBV28	TRBJ2-3	TGTGCCAGCAGTTTAGCTTCCCCAGGGGGAGGTACGCAGTATTTT	CASSLASPGGGTQYF
-	-	TRBV2	TRBJ1-6	TGTGCCGGGAACAGGGAGTTAAATTCACCCCTCCACTTT	CAGNRELNSPLHF
-	-	TRBV28	TRBJ2-2	TGTGCCAGCAGTTTGGGGGGTTCCGGGGAGCTGTTTTTT	CASSLGGSGELFF
-	TRBD2	TRBV23-1	TRBJ2-3	TGCGCCAGCAGTCAATCTCCGGGGGGGGGCTTTAATACGCAGTATTTT	CASSQSPGGGFNTQYF
once	TRBD1	TRBV27	TRBJ2-7	TGTGCCAGCAGTTACCGACAGGGGAAAGAGCAGTACTTC	CASSYRQGKEQYF
-	TRBD1	TRBV25-1	TRBJ2-3	TGTGCCAGCAGTACAAGGTGGACAGGAACATATACGCAGTATTTT	CASSTRWTGTYTQYF
-	-	TRBV19	TRBJ1-5	TGTGCCAGTAGTTCAGGGGGCAATCAGCCCCAGCATTTT	CASSSGGNQPQHF
-	-	TRBV11-2	TRBJ1-1	TGTGCCAGCAGCCCGTGGGGCAGAGTGAACACTGAAGCTTTCTTT	CASSPWGRVNTEAFF
-	-	TRBV27	TRBJ1-2	TGTGCCAGCAGTTTGGCGGGGCAGAGGGGTGGCTACACCTTC	CASSLAGQRGGYTF
-	TRBD1	TRBV11-1	TRBJ2-3	TGTGCCAGCAGCCCCGGGGACAGTATGGATACGCAGTATTTT	CASSPGDSMDTQYF
once	-	TRBV4-2	TRBJ1-6	TGTGCCAGCAGCCAAGAGGGGGCGGGAGGGTACAGCTCCTATAATTCACCCCTCCACTTT	CASSQEGAGGYSSYNSPLHF
-	TRBD1	TRBV11-1	TRBJ2-3	TGTGCCAGCGGTTTGGGACAGGGGCCAGATACGCAGTATTTT	CASGLGQGPDTQYF
-	TRBD1	TRBV7-9	TRBJ2-1	TGTGCCAGCAGCTTAGAAGGGGGCTCGTACAATGAGCAGTTCTTC	CASSLEGGSYNEQFF
-	-	TRBV29-1	TRBJ2-3	TGCAGCCTTGCACCTCTCGCGGTCCTCACAGATACGCAGTATTTT	CSLAPLAVLTDTQYF
-	-	TRBV30	TRBJ1-2	TGTGCCTGGAGTCTCGGGGGTCGCTACACCTTC	CAWSLGGRYTF
-	-	TRBV9	TRBJ2-1	TGTGCCAGCAGCGTAGGTGTCGCGGATGAGCAGTTCTTC	CASSVGVADEQFF
few	TRBD2	TRBV4-2	TRBJ2-5	TGTGCCAGCAGCCAAGAACTAGCGGCCTCCCAAGAGACCCAGTACTTC	CASSQELAASQETQYF
-	-	TRBV7-9	TRBJ2-1	TGTTCCAGCAGCTTAAGGGGCGCCCAAGAAGGGGGCAATGAGCAGTTCTTC	CSSSLRGAQEGGNEQFF
few	-	TRBV5-5	TRBJ1-5	TGTGCCAGCAGCGTACAGGGTGTTGAGCCCCAGCATTTT	CASSVQGVEPQHF
once	-	TRBV7-8	TRBJ2-7	TGTGCCAGCAGCTTAGCTCTTAGCTCCTACGAGCAGTACTTC	CASSLALSSYEQYF
few	-	TRBV7-3	TRBJ2-2	TGTGCCAGCAGCTATCTAGGGGGAACCACCGGGGAGCTGTTTTTT	CASSYLGGTTGELFF
-	TRBD2	TRBV7-6	TRBJ2-1	TGTGCCAGCAGCTTAGGTCCCGGGACTAGCGGGGGGGCGAGTTTTGAGCAGTTCTTC	CASSLGPGTSGGASFEQFF
-	TRBD1	TRBV27	TRBJ1-5	TGTGCCAGCAGGGGACAGGGCGGCAATCAGCCCCAGCATTTT	CASRGQGGNQPQHF
-	-	TRBV5-5	TRBJ2-5	TGTGCCAGCAGCTTCGCGGGAAGGGGGCGGCTGGAGACCCAGTACTTC	CASSFAGRGRLETQYF
-	TRBD2	TRBV29-1	TRBJ2-5	TGCAGCGCGGACCGTATGGGCGGGGGGGTGGAGACCCAGTACTTC	CSADRMGGGVETQYF
-	-	TRBV4-1	TRBJ1-1	TGCGCCAGCAGCCAAGAACCACGGGTGAATAAAAGTGAAGCTTTCTTT	CASSQEPRVNKSEAFF
-	TRBD2	TRBV7-9	TRBJ2-5	TGTGCCAGCAGTAGCCCCGGGACTAGCGACACACTGCCAATCACCCAGTACTTC	CASSSPGTSDTLPITQYF
-	-	TRBV5-8	TRBJ1-5	TGTGCCAGCAGCTTGGAGCGGGGGGGGCAGCCCCAGCATTTT	CASSLERGGQPQHF
-	TRBD1	TRBV5-1	TRBJ2-7	TGCGCCAGCAGCTTGGCGGGGACAGGGAGGTACGAGCAGTACTTC	CASSLAGTGRYEQYF
-	-	TRBV18	TRBJ1-4	TGTGCCAGCTCACCACCGTCCAGGTCTGAAAAACTGTTTTTT	CASSPPSRSEKLFF
-	TRBD1	TRBV29-1	TRBJ1-2	TGCAGCGTTCGTACAGGGGACGGCTATGGCTACACCTTC	CSVRTGDGYGYTF
-	-	TRBV30	TRBJ2-2	TGTGCCTGGAGGATTTATAGCGGCACCGGGGAGCTGTTTTTT	CAWRIYSGTGELFF
-	-	TRBV30	TRBJ1-6	TGTGCCTGGAGTGTACTCGGGACGGGGGATTCACCCCTCCACTTT	CAWSVLGTGDSPLHF
-	TRBD1	TRBV19	TRBJ2-6	TGTGCCAGTAGACTAGGGGGCGCCGGGGCCAACGTCCTGACTTTC	CASRLGGAGANVLTF